What follows describes a single TCR beta chain. Its antigen remains unidentified. No much larger clonotype is one base removed from it; base qualities were not supplied. Whole blood was collected in K2EDTA tubes by collaborating institutions according to the institutions' own protocols. Collaborator samples were shipped for TCRbeta analysis as frozen whole blood, isolated PBMCs, or DNA extracted from either sample type. These data are taken from a study of blood T cell repertoires in COVID-19 (dated by TCRdb to 2018 to 2021). For the study in its entirety: Collaborator samples came from the United States, Italy and Spain and covered acute and convalescent phases of COVID-19. Nearly every sample came with metadata listing a de-identified subject ID, COVID-19 status, age in years and sex. The dataset comprised deeply sampled blood TCRbeta repertoires from subjects exposed to, actively infected with, or recovered from COVID-19. Where available, HLA class I and class II types were obtained from metadata supplied by the sample provider rather than from assay-based typing. The repertoires were released in a freely available public database intended as a resource for research on the immune response to SARS-CoV-2. The samples were drawn from two sources: the first 160 participants of the ongoing ImmuneRACE study, and 950 to 1,500 subjects contributed by 6 global collaborators. The prospective study material was composed of cDNA or gDNA derived from T cells, B-cell-depleted T cells, or PBMCs. What the work shows at the level of the full study, not this receptor alone: Clinical and demographic metadata were provided uncurated, with the amount varying by source and participant.

The germline V gene yields SNHLY for CDR1 and FYNNEI for CDR2. The V and J ends are trimmed by 7 bases and 7 bases, leaving 19 bases between them. Its CDR3 holds 14 amino acids, cysteine through phenylalanine. Just CDR3 DNA is preserved here, 42 bases in frame from base 1. TCRbeta CDR3 regions were amplified from genomic DNA by means of the immunoSEQ Assay, a bias-controlled multiplex PCR. In the original analysis: Nucleated cell counts per sample were estimated from amplification of reference gene primers within the assay. To quantify the absolute abundance of each unique TCRbeta CDR3 rearrangement, sequence reads were collapsed and filtered. For each sample, productive Simpson clonality was calculated as the square root of Simpson's diversity index over productive rearrangements. Held by TCRdb, this immuneACCESS table contains in-frame sequences only and omits some clones. Under half of the omission traces to an unresolved V gene where checked; the cause of the rest is unknown. The DNA was the basis for D and trimming; V, J and clone size are from that table. The table for this sample lists 110,000 or so clones; over 80% of them were counted only once. The ten largest clones take up around 4.5% of the sample.

The rearranged chain carries TRBV2 and TRBJ1-1, with the D gene call left open. The sequenced sample was peripheral blood. This sequence originates from a woman aged 45-60 years with acute or convalescent COVID-19. The sequenced DNA is TGTGCCAGCACCCCCGACGGGAGGTATGATGAAGCTTTCTTT. Translation gives CASTPDGRYDEAFF.